These 22 T cell receptor beta chains share one sample of origin, sequenced in a study of T cells expressing NK-cell markers. TCRdb reanalyzed the 5' RACE reads, giving one entry per CDR3 protein sequence and no DNA. Its listing shows roughly 390,000 distinct CDR3 sequences. The sequenced material came from blood T cells: a sorted CD56 or NKG2C T cell subset, CD4+ or CD8+ T cells, or bulk PBMC T cells (not recorded which). The origin of the receptors is a woman between 45 and 60 years old in good health.

This rearrangement joins TRBV20-1 to TRBJ1-1. CDR1 and CDR2 (germline): DFQATT, SNEGSKA (reference sequence). CDR3 length: 14 residues. The chain's CDR3 is CSARDWEGSIEAFF.

This CDR3 reads CATSDPGPNEQFF. The chain uses TRBV24-1 and TRBJ2-1; TCRdb gives TRBD1 as the D gene, but with no DNA this cannot be confirmed. CDR1 KGHDR and CDR2 SFDVKD come from the germline V gene. CDR3 size: 13 residues.

V is TRBV5-1 and J is TRBJ1-1. The CDR3 sequence is 14 residues long. Germline assignment: CDR1 SGHRS and CDR2 YFSETQ. The CDR3 here is CASSTGLTGTEAFF.

The genes are TRBV12-3 or TRBV12-4 and TRBJ2-7; the TCRdb call, TRBD2, lacks DNA for checking. The CDR3 extends over 21 amino acids. The CDR3 sequence: CASSLLAGPGGSKVSSYEQYF.

The chain joins TRBV27 to TRBJ2-3; TCRdb's assignment of TRBD1 cannot be checked, as there is no DNA. The germline gives CDR1 MNHEY, CDR2 SMNVEV (reference sequence). The CDR3 covers 14 residues. Here the CDR3 reads CASTQLGDTDTQYF.

The chain combines TRBV7-3 with TRBJ2-3; there is no DNA to check the TCRdb D call of TRBD1. The CDR3 loop spans 16 amino acids. Germline CDR1 reads SGHTA; CDR2 reads FQGTGA. CDR3: CASSPRQGLPTDTQYF.

This chain links TRBV29-1 with TRBJ2-2. This CDR3 comprises 14 residues. Germline assignment: CDR1 SQVTM and CDR2 ANQGSEA. CDR3 loop: CSVRFQANTGELFF.

The chain joins TRBV5-1 to TRBJ1-6. This CDR3 spans 15 amino acids. CDR1 and CDR2 (germline): SGHRS, YFSETQ. The CDR3 sequence is CASHTGTTPESPLHF. The full variable domain, its missing parts supplied by reference TRBV5-1 and TRBJ1-6, is KAGVTQTPRYLIKTRGQQVTLSCSPISGHRSVSWYQQTPGQGLQFLFEYFSETQRNKGNFPGRFSGRQFSNSRSEMNVSTLELGDSALYLCASHTGTTPESPLHFGNGTRLTVT.

The chain combines TRBV30 with TRBJ2-1. CDR3 length: 14 residues. Germline lookup yields CDR1 GTSNPN and CDR2 SVGIG (reference sequence). This chain's CDR3 is CAWSEAALYLGQFF.

The chain uses TRBV10-3 and TRBJ2-7; the TCRdb call, TRBD2, lacks DNA for checking. The CDR3 is 11 residues long. CDR1 is ENHRY, CDR2 SYGVKD, per germline. The CDR3 region is CAIRKEVEQYF.

This sequence joins TRBV20-1 and TRBJ2-7; no DNA is available, so the TRBD1 call from TCRdb remains unchecked. CDR3 length: 15 residues. In germline, CDR1 is DFQATT, CDR2 SNEGSKA (reference sequence). The CDR3 protein is CSARSSGHPRDEQYF.

The genes are TRBV11-2 and TRBJ2-3; as DNA is missing, the TRBD1 call by TCRdb cannot be tested. This CDR3 has 16 amino acids. CDR1 and CDR2 (germline): SGHAT, FQNNGV. CDR3 in amino acids: CASSPGQVGSTDTQYF.

The chain employs TRBV4-1 and TRBJ2-3. Germline CDR1 is MGHRA and CDR2 is YSYEKL. The CDR3 loop spans 13 amino acids. CDR3 sequence reads: CASSPIVPDTQYF.

CDR3 in amino acids: CASLGQNTGELFF. The rearrangement joins TRBV6-5 to TRBJ2-2; the TRBD1 assignment by TCRdb is unverifiable without DNA. CDR1 MNHEY and CDR2 SVGAGI come from the germline V gene. The CDR3 spans 13 residues.

The V gene is TRBV4-1, the J gene TRBJ1-1. In germline, CDR1 is MGHRA, CDR2 YSYEKL. CDR3 length: 15 amino acids. The CDR3 loop reads CASSQFPRGNTEAFF.

The gene calls are TRBV7-8 and TRBJ2-7; TCRdb calls TRBD2, which cannot be checked without DNA. The CDR3 contains 15 residues. Germline-derived CDR1 and CDR2 are SGHVS and FQNEAQ. CDR3 residues: CASSLNPGSEGEQYF.

The chain employs TRBV30 and TRBJ1-5. The CDR3 has 13 amino acids. The V gene's germline CDR1 is GTSNPN and CDR2 SVGIG (reference sequence). This chain's CDR3 is CAWSRGINQPQHF.

This chain uses TRBV12-3 or TRBV12-4 with TRBJ2-3; checking the TCRdb D call of TRBD2 is not possible without DNA. The CDR3 has 15 amino acids. The CDR3 here is CASRLAGGSRDTQYF.

The gene calls are TRBV11-2 and TRBJ1-1. The germline gives CDR1 SGHAT, CDR2 FQNNGV. This CDR3 spans 14 amino acids. Here the CDR3 reads CASSLPTGSTEAFF.

This chain uses TRBV7-3 with TRBJ2-1; TCRdb lists TRBD2, though no DNA is available to test this call. Germline loops: CDR1 SGHTA, CDR2 FQGTGA. This CDR3 has 17 residues. The CDR3 here is CASSLWGGGRPYNEQFF.

The chain links TRBV12-3 or TRBV12-4 to TRBJ2-5; checking the TCRdb D call of TRBD2 is not possible without DNA. This CDR3 has 15 amino acids. The CDR3 protein is CASRLTRGVLETQYF.

The chain carries TRBV20-1 and TRBJ2-3; TCRdb's assignment of TRBD1 cannot be checked, as there is no DNA. The germline V gene encodes CDR1 DFQATT and CDR2 SNEGSKA (reference sequence). This CDR3 contains 13 residues. The CDR3 loop reads CSAPQGAWDTQYF.